This T cell receptor beta chain was obtained from a study of B cell selection in AIRE deficiency (dated by TCRdb to the late 2010s). Some background on the complete study: Researchers compared TCRbeta repertoires of sorted blood CD4+ conventional T cells and regulatory T cells in AIRE-deficient patients with those in healthy controls. The TCR-sequenced cohort comprised roughly five AIRE-deficient APECED patients and roughly five healthy control donors. The full study reports these points: Approximately 33% of the Treg TCRbeta sequences shared among healthy donors turned up in patient Tconv cells, suggesting that Treg-biased clones are diverted into the Tconv compartment. Only TCRbeta chains were sequenced, and under 40% of the Treg sequences shared among healthy donors were also detected in healthy Tconv cells, possibly owing to differing TCRalpha chains. Shorter CDR3s were found in shared Treg sequences, reflecting a bias toward rearrangements containing few non-templated nucleotide insertions. Tconv and Treg cells from AIRE-deficient patients showed TCRBV gene usage, CDR3 length and TCR diversity similar to those of healthy donors. Among around 3,800 shared Treg TCRbeta sequences, less than 40% were shared exclusively among healthy donors and less than 10% exclusively among patients, which suggests that Treg selection is less efficient in the absence of AIRE.

Trimming accounts for 5 bases at V and 5 bases at J, while the number of junction bases matched to no gene is 16. The CDR3 contains 19 residues, cysteine and phenylalanine counted. Only CDR3 DNA remains: 57 bases, in frame from the first base. Taken from the germline V gene (reference sequence), the CDR1 and CDR2 loops are SEHNR and FQNEAQ. CD4+CD25hiCD127low/negative cells were sorted as the regulatory T cell population. AIRE-deficient patients had APECED syndrome. Sorting of Tconv and Treg cells intended for TCRbeta sequencing was performed on a FACSAria flow cytometer. The sorted cells were collected in 5-ml round-bottom polystyrene tubes, and the dry cell pellets were frozen at -80 degrees C prior to sequencing. For this clone: The antigen this receptor binds is unknown. Per-base quality was not reported, and no clone a single base away is much larger than it.

The immunoSEQ platform was used to sequence the TCRbeta chains. The original pipeline was this. When Treg repertoires were pooled, patients gave 53,000 or so distinct TCRbeta sequences, while healthy donors gave 9.56x10^4. Treg TCRbeta sequences shared by two or more individuals were defined as public, and these public Treg TCRbeta sequences were subsequently searched for in Tconv repertoires. Differences between groups were assessed by Mann-Whitney U tests with Bonferroni-Dunn correction in GraphPad Prism 7.03. TCRdb limited this immuneACCESS table to in-frame rearrangements with V and J called. A share of clones is missing; checked studies link under half to unresolved V genes, and the rest is unexplained. From that table come the V and J calls and clone size; the DNA was used to work out D and trimming. Counted in this sample were fewer than 15,000 clones; 85% to 95% of them appeared once. The leading ten clones occupy more than 0.85% of the sample.

The sample comprised Tregs sorted from PBMCs. The chain employs TRBV7-9 and TRBJ2-1; 12 middle bases align to TRBD2. The source is a human donor with AIRE deficiency. Read as DNA, the sequence is TGTGCCAGCAGCACCGCGCGGCGACTAGCGGGAGATTTTGACAATGAGCAGTTCTTC. The resulting protein is CASSTARRLAGDFDNEQFF.